The 8 T cell receptor beta chains below all came from one sample that was sequenced in a study of blood T cell repertoires in COVID-19. The method was immunoSEQ multiplex PCR; TCRdb's version includes in-frame clones alone and lacks a portion of them. The sample includes tens of thousands of clones, around 84% of them seen just once. Sample: peripheral blood. These TCRs come from a man in his fifties or sixties with acute or convalescent COVID-19.

In its sample, this clone was seen once. The chain joins TRBV28 to TRBJ1-3, with 8 bases lining up with TRBD1. Per germline, CDR1 MDHEN and CDR2 SYDVKM. V trimming: 6 bases; J trimming: 4 bases; junction bases outside the gene matches: 8. This CDR3 is 15 amino acids long. The CDR3 DNA follows: TGTGCCAGCAGGGTACGACAGGGGAAAGGAAACACCATATATTTT. Its translation is CASRVRQGKGNTIYF.

V and J are TRBV5-1 and TRBJ2-5; D is possibly TRBD1 (6 bases). This CDR3 has 15 amino acids. From germline, CDR1 is SGHRS and CDR2 YFSETQ. Trimming shortened V by 1 base and J by 5 bases, and 15 bases separated the two germline ends. The CDR3 DNA reads as TGCGCCAGCAGCTTGTTACTAGGGGGATACGAGACCCAGTACTTC. Its translation: CASSLLLGGYETQYF.

This chain links TRBV11-2 with TRBJ1-3; perhaps TRBD1 as D (5 bases). V dropped 6 bases and J dropped 4 bases, with 10 bases sitting between them. This CDR3 is built from 13 residues. The germline V gene has CDR1 SGHAT and CDR2 FQNNGV. CDR3 coding DNA: TGTGCCAGCAGGTACAGGTCAGGAAACACCATATATTTT. This codes for CASRYRSGNTIYF.

V is TRBV19 and J is TRBJ2-3, with 8 bases fitting TRBD1. There are 16 residues in the CDR3. V was pared by 4 bases and J by 2 bases, with 8 bases of the junction left unmatched. CDR1 is LNHDA, CDR2 SQIVND, per germline (reference sequence). The CDR3 DNA reads as TGTGCCAGTAGTACTTATAGGACAGGGACCACAGATACGCAGTATTTT. It is translated as CASSTYRTGTTDTQYF.

This clone was picked up a small number of times. The chain joins TRBV5-1 to TRBJ1-6, with 7 bases identical to TRBD1. V shed 3 bases and J 5 bases; nucleotides not matched to a gene: 5. The CDR3 length is 15 residues. CDR1 SGHRS and CDR2 YFSETQ come from the germline V gene. CDR3 bases: TGCGCCAGCAGCTCCACGGGACAGAATAATTCACCCCTCCACTTT. Amino acids: CASSSTGQNNSPLHF.

This clone was detected only a few times. The chain has TRBV6-2 or TRBV6-3 and TRBJ1-3; D is unclear. The CDR3 has 16 amino acids. Trimming pared 6 bases from V and 1 base from J, leaving 16 bases between. Germline-derived CDR1 and CDR2 are MNHEY and SVGEGT. The CDR3 is CASSSQRSGSGNTIYF. The CDR3 DNA is TGTGCCAGCAGCTCGCAACGATCGGGATCTGGAAACACCATATATTTT.

The chain recombines TRBV30 with TRBJ1-5, with a tentative D call TRBD1 (6 bases). CDR1 GTSNPN and CDR2 SVGIG come from the germline V gene (reference sequence). The length of the CDR3 is 16 residues. V shed 0 bases and J shed 6 bases, with 18 bases lying between them. The CDR3 sequence: CAWSVRSGGRGQPQHF. CDR3 coding DNA: TGTGCCTGGAGTGTGCGGTCGGGGGGCCGGGGTCAGCCCCAGCATTTT.

The rearrangement uses TRBV28 and TRBJ1-4; D possibly corresponds to TRBD1 (5 bases). The germline gives CDR1 MDHEN, CDR2 SYDVKM. The V and J ends lost 7 bases and 6 bases respectively, with 18 bases between them. The length of the CDR3 is 15 residues. The CDR3 nucleotides are TGTGCCAGCACCCTCTCTAGGGGATGGTATGAAAAACTGTTTTTT. Protein: CASTLSRGWYEKLFF.